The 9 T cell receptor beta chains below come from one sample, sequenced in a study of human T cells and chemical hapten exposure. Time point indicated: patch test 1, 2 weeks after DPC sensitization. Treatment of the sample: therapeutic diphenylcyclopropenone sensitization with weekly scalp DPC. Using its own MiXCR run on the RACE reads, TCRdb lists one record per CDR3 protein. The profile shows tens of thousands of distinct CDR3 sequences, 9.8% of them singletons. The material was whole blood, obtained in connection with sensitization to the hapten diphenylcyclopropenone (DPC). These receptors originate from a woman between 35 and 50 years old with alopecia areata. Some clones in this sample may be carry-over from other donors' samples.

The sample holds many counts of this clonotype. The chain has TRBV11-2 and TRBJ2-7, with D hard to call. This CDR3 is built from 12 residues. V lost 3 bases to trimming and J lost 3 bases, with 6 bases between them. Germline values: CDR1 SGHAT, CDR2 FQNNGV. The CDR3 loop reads CASSFDNYEQYF. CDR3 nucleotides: TGTGCCAGCAGCTTTGACAACTACGAGCAGTACTTC.

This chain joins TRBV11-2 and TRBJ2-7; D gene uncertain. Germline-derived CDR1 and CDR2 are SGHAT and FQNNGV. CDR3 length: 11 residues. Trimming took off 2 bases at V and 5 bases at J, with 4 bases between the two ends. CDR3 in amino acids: CASSLRNEQYF. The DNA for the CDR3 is TGTGCCAGCAGCTTAAGGAACGAGCAGTACTTC.

CDR3 sequence (DNA): TGTGCCAGCAGCCAAGATCTTGAAGTCGGACTAGCGGGGGGGAAGCAGTTCTTC. The encoded protein is CASSQDLEVGLAGGKQFF. The rearrangement links TRBV3-1 to TRBJ2-1, with 15 bases fitting TRBD2. V gave up 0 bases and J gave up 11 bases; unmatched junction bases: 11. The CDR3 is 18 amino acids. CDR1 is LGHDT, CDR2 YNNKEL, per germline (reference sequence).

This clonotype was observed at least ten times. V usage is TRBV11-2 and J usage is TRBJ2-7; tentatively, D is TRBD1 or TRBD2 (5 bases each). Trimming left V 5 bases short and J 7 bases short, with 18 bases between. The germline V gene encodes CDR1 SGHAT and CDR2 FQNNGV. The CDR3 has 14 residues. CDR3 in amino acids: CASSPSLGVREQYF. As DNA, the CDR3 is TGTGCCAGCAGCCCCTCCTTGGGGGTCCGGGAGCAGTACTTC. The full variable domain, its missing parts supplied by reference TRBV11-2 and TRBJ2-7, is EAGVAQSPRYKIIEKRQSVAFWCNPISGHATLYWYQQILGQGPKLLIQFQNNGVVDDSQLPKDRFSAERLKGVDSTLKIQPAKLEDSAVYLCASSPSLGVREQYFGPGTRLTVT.

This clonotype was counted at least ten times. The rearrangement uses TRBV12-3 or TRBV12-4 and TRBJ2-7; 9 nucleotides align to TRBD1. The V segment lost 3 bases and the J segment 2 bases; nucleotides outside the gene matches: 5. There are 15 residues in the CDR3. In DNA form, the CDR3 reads TGTGCCAGCAGTTTGCTCGGGACAGGGACCTACGAGCAGTACTTC. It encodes CASSLLGTGTYEQYF.

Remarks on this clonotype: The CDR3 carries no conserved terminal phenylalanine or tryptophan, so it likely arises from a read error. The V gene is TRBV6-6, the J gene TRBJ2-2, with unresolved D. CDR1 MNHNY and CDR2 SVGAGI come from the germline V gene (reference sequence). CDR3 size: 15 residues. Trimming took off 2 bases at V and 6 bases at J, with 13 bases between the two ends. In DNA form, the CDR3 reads TGTGCCAGCAGTTACGACACCCGACTCTCCGGGGAGCTGTTTTGT. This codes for CASSYDTRLSGELFC.

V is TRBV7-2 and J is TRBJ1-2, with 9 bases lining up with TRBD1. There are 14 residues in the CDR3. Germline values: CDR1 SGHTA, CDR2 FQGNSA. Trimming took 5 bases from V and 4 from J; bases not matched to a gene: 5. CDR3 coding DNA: TGTACCAGCAGCACAGGGGGCTTGGTCTATGGCTACACCTTC. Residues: CTSSTGGLVYGYTF. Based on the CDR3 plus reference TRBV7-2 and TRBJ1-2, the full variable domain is GAGVSQSPSNKVTEKGKDVELRCDPISGHTALYWYRQSLGQGLEFLIYFQGNSAPDKSGLPSDRFSAERTGGSVSTLTIQRTQQEDSAVYLCTSSTGGLVYGYTFGSGTRLTVV.

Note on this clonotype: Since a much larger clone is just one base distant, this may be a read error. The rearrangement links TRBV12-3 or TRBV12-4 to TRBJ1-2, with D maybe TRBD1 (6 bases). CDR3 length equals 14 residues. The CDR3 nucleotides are TGTGTCAGCAGTCCTCTCAGGGGTGGATATGGCTACACCTTC. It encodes CVSSPLRGGYGYTF.

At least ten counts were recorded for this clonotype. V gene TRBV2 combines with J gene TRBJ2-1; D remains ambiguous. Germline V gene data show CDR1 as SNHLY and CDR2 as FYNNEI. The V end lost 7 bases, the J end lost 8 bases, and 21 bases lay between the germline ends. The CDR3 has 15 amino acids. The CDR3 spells CASTPETWVGYEQFF. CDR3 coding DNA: TGTGCCAGCACCCCCGAGACTTGGGTGGGGTATGAGCAGTTCTTC. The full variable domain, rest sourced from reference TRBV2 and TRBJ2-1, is EPEVTQTPSHQVTQMGQEVILRCVPISNHLYFYWYRQILGQKVEFLVSFYNNEISEKSEIFDDQFSVERPDGSNFTLKIRSTKLEDSAMYFCASTPETWVGYEQFFGPGTRLTVL.